The 30 T cell receptor beta chains below were found in one sample sequenced in a study of cytomegalovirus exposure and HLA in healthy donors. Both 60 Vbeta primers and 13 Jbeta primers went into the PCR. The table came from immunoSEQ multiplex PCR; TCRdb's copy has only in-frame clones and leaves some out. This repertoire includes some 46,000 clones. The sequenced material came from PBMCs. Every receptor here comes from a woman in her thirties in good health and CMV-seronegative.

The chain is built from TRBV18 and TRBJ2-5; D might be TRBD1 (5 bases). Germline V CDR1 and CDR2: KGHSH, LQKENI. V lost 0 bases, J lost 4 bases, and 9 bases lay in between. This CDR3 has 14 residues. CDR3 sequence: CASSPPQGGETQYF. CDR3 coding DNA: TGTGCCAGCTCACCACCCCAGGGTGGAGAGACCCAGTACTTC.

The J gene is TRBJ1-1, the V gene TRBV27, with TRBD1 as a possible D gene (6 bases). The germline gives CDR1 MNHEY, CDR2 SMNVEV (reference sequence). The CDR3 is made up of 14 amino acids. With 3 bases removed from V and 1 base from J, the gap between germline ends came to 9 bases. The CDR3 DNA reads as TGTGCCAGCAGTTTGACAGGAACGAACACTGAAGCTTTCTTT. Protein sequence: CASSLTGTNTEAFF.

This chain uses TRBV7-2 with TRBJ2-7; weak D call: TRBD2 (5 bases). The CDR3 extends over 15 amino acids. Germline lookup yields CDR1 SGHTA and CDR2 FQGNSA. Trimming removed 5 bases from V and 6 bases from J, with 20 bases in between. As DNA, the CDR3 is TGTGCCAGCAGCCCCGAATCAACTAGTCGTTCCGAGCAGTACTTC. Residues: CASSPESTSRSEQYF.

This chain uses TRBV5-1 with TRBJ1-1; unclear D gene. The CDR3 consists of 13 residues. Trimming removed 0 bases at V and 10 bases at J, with 13 bases between. CDR1 is SGHRS and CDR2 is YFSETQ in the germline V gene. The CDR3 region is CASSLGGQEAAFF. CDR3 DNA: TGCGCCAGCAGCTTGGGCGGGCAGGAGGCAGCTTTCTTT.

This sequence joins TRBV29-1 and TRBJ1-2; 8 positions match TRBD1. Germline assignment: CDR1 SQVTM and CDR2 ANQGSEA. Losses at the gene ends were 5 bases for V and 6 bases for J; bases not matched to a gene: 14. The CDR3 totals 15 residues. CDR3 DNA sequence: TGCAGCGTTTCTTCTATGGGGACAGGAGGGAATGGCTACACCTTC. It translates to CSVSSMGTGGNGYTF.

The rearrangement joins TRBV4-1 to TRBJ2-1, with D maybe TRBD1 (5 bases). The germline V gene has CDR1 MGHRA and CDR2 YSYEKL. The CDR3 is made up of 15 amino acids. V was pared by 0 bases and J by 12 bases, with 18 bases between. In DNA form, the CDR3 reads TGCGCCAGCAGCCAAGAAGTGGGGCCGATTATCGGGCAGTTCTTC. This encodes CASSQEVGPIIGQFF.

The chain joins TRBV15 to TRBJ2-2; 9 bases line up with TRBD2. The germline gives CDR1 LNHNV, CDR2 YYDKDF (reference sequence). This CDR3 region has 13 residues. V shed 1 base and J 15 bases; nucleotides not matched to a gene: 6. This chain's CDR3 is CATSRGLAGPLFF. The CDR3 coding sequence is TGTGCCACCAGCAGAGGGCTAGCGGGACCGTTGTTTTTT.

This rearrangement joins TRBV27 to TRBJ2-1; 10 positions match TRBD2. The CDR3 has 17 amino acids. V shed 3 bases and J 5 bases; nucleotides not matched to a gene: 10. The V gene's germline CDR1 is MNHEY and CDR2 SMNVEV (reference sequence). CDR3 residues: CASSLMTSGFLNNEQFF. For the CDR3, the DNA is TGTGCCAGCAGTTTGATGACTAGCGGGTTTTTAAACAATGAGCAGTTCTTC.

The J gene is TRBJ1-1, the V gene TRBV29-1, with D tentatively TRBD1 (5 bases). The CDR3 extends over 14 amino acids. Germline V gene data show CDR1 as SQVTM and CDR2 as ANQGSEA. Trimming took off 5 bases at V and 2 bases at J, with 15 bases between the two ends. CDR3 protein: CSVTTVGRNTEAFF. The CDR3 DNA follows: TGCAGCGTTACGACAGTTGGGCGCAACACTGAAGCTTTCTTT.

The V and J genes are TRBV4-1 and TRBJ2-7, with D perhaps matching TRBD1 (5 bases). Per the germline V gene, CDR1 is MGHRA and CDR2 is YSYEKL. The CDR3 consists of 14 residues. Trimming took 4 bases from V and 2 from J, leaving 12 bases between them. In DNA, the CDR3 is TGCGCCAGCAGCCCCTACAGGAGCGCCTACGAGCAGTACTTC. This gives the protein CASSPYRSAYEQYF.

The chain carries TRBV4-3 and TRBJ1-5; TRBD1 matches 9 bases. Germline V gene sequence: CDR1 LGHNA, CDR2 YSLEER. Germline trimming cut 0 bases from V and 5 bases from J; bases unmatched to any gene: 8. The length of the CDR3 is 17 residues. This chain's CDR3 is CASSQDLTGGSDQPQHF. DNA for the CDR3: TGCGCCAGCAGCCAAGATCTGACAGGGGGATCGGATCAGCCCCAGCATTTT.

The chain has TRBV27 and TRBJ2-7, with 8 bases fitting TRBD2. The CDR3 has 14 residues. V dropped 4 bases and J dropped 2; count of bases not matched to a gene: 4. The germline V gene encodes CDR1 MNHEY and CDR2 SMNVEV (reference sequence). CDR3 amino acids: CASSWGGLAYEQYF. The CDR3 nucleotides read TGTGCCAGCAGTTGGGGGGGACTAGCCTACGAGCAGTACTTC.

The CDR3 protein is CASSLTGGVRTEAFF. CDR3 bases: TGTGCCAGCAGCTTGACAGGGGGCGTAAGAACTGAAGCTTTCTTT. The rearrangement joins TRBV7-9 to TRBJ1-1; 10 nucleotides agree with TRBD1. The germline V gene has CDR1 SEHNR and CDR2 FQNEAQ (reference sequence). V was clipped by 3 bases and J by 5 bases; unmatched bases: 6. This CDR3 has 15 residues.

The genes are TRBV5-1 and TRBJ1-1, with D perhaps TRBD1 (5 bases). The V end was cut by 0 bases, the J end by 0 bases, with 9 bases between. CDR3 length: 15 residues. CDR1 and CDR2 from the germline V gene are SGHRS and YFSETQ. The CDR3 DNA sequence: TGCGCCAGCAGCTTGGAAGGGGAAATGAACACTGAAGCTTTCTTT. This sequence encodes CASSLEGEMNTEAFF. The whole variable domain, filled in from reference TRBV5-1 and TRBJ1-1, reads KAGVTQTPRYLIKTRGQQVTLSCSPISGHRSVSWYQQTPGQGLQFLFEYFSETQRNKGNFPGRFSGRQFSNSRSEMNVSTLELGDSALYLCASSLEGEMNTEAFFGQGTRLTVV.

Turning to this clone: One junction end does not reproduce the germline sequence, and a read error may be involved. The chain employs TRBV6-5 and TRBJ1-6; D is unresolved. The CDR3 has 15 amino acids. Germline CDR1 reads MNHEY; CDR2 reads SVGAGI. The CDR3 sequence is CASSNSVQPNSPLHF. In DNA, the CDR3 is TGTGCCAGCAGTAACTCTGTACAGCCAAATTCACCCCTCCACTTT.

J is TRBJ2-1 and V is TRBV4-3, with a possible D match to TRBD1 (5 bases). Germline CDR1 reads LGHNA; CDR2 reads YSLEER. This CDR3 has 15 amino acids. V gave up 4 bases and J gave up 7 bases, with 17 bases separating them. This CDR3 is CASSLEGAESNEQFF. DNA of the CDR3: TGCGCCAGCAGCCTCGAAGGGGCAGAATCGAATGAGCAGTTCTTC.

The rearrangement uses TRBV4-3 and TRBJ1-4; maybe TRBD1 (6 bases). V was pared by 4 bases and J by 6 bases, with 12 bases between. CDR1 is LGHNA, CDR2 YSLEER, per germline. This CDR3 region has 14 residues. DNA of the CDR3: TGCGCCAGCAGCCCCCAGGGGTTGGATGAAAAACTGTTTTTT. This sequence encodes CASSPQGLDEKLFF.

This sequence joins TRBV7-9 and TRBJ2-7; 10 bases line up with TRBD2. The V and J ends lost 1 base and 4 bases, in that order; junction bases with no gene match: 10. This CDR3 is 17 amino acids long. Per the germline V gene, CDR1 is SEHNR and CDR2 is FQNEAQ (reference sequence). The CDR3 DNA sequence: TGTGCCAGCAGCTTAGAACGGAGTTTAGCGGGAGGTTACGAGCAGTACTTC. It encodes CASSLERSLAGGYEQYF. The full variable domain, its missing parts supplied by reference TRBV7-9 and TRBJ2-7, is DTGVSQNPRHKITKRGQNVTFRCDPISEHNRLYWYRQTLGQGPEFLTYFQNEAQLEKSRLLSDRFSAERPKGSFSTLEIQRTEQGDSAMYLCASSLERSLAGGYEQYFGPGTRLTVT.

This rearrangement joins TRBV15 to TRBJ2-4, with 8 bases lining up with TRBD1. Germline V CDR1 and CDR2: LNHNV, YYDKDF (reference sequence). The V gene end was trimmed by 3 bases and the J gene end by 12 bases; junction bases not matched to a gene: 13. The CDR3 totals 15 residues. The CDR3 is CATSRASGTGSYQYF. The CDR3 DNA sequence: TGTGCCACCAGCAGGGCCTCCGGGACAGGCTCTTATCAGTACTTC.

This chain uses TRBV11-3 with TRBJ2-7; a possible D gene is TRBD2 (5 bases). The CDR3 is 18 amino acids. In germline, CDR1 is SGHNT, CDR2 YENEEA. V lost 5 bases and J lost 7, with 30 bases in between. DNA of the CDR3: TGTGCCAGCAGCCGAACCCCTAGCTGGACTCGAACGGCGCGGGAGCAGTACTTC. Its translation is CASSRTPSWTRTAREQYF.

The V call is TRBV19, the J call TRBJ2-7, with TRBD2 identical over 11 bases. Looked up from germline, CDR1 is LNHDA and CDR2 is SQIVND (reference sequence). The length of the CDR3 is 14 residues. The trim removed 6 bases at V and 2 bases at J, leaving 3 bases unmatched. The CDR3 region is CASSVAGGPYEQYF. CDR3 coding DNA: TGTGCCAGTAGCGTAGCGGGAGGGCCCTACGAGCAGTACTTC.

The chain recombines TRBV5-1 with TRBJ1-3, with 8 bases fitting TRBD1. This CDR3 contains 14 residues. The trim removed 4 bases at V and 4 bases at J, leaving 4 bases unmatched. Germline assignment: CDR1 SGHRS and CDR2 YFSETQ. CDR3 protein: CASSQGQGGNTIYF. As DNA, the CDR3 is TGCGCCAGCAGCCAAGGACAGGGAGGAAACACCATATATTTT.

The DNA of the CDR3 is TGTGCCAGCAGCTTACTTCCCCCGACAGGGTACCACGAGCAGTACTTC. Protein sequence: CASSLLPPTGYHEQYF. The gene calls are TRBV7-9 and TRBJ2-7; TRBD1 aligns across 7 bases. CDR1 SEHNR and CDR2 FQNEAQ come from the germline V gene (reference sequence). J was trimmed by 5 bases and V by 2 bases; bases with no gene match: 12. The CDR3 is 16 residues long.

V and J are TRBV30 and TRBJ2-6; D might be TRBD1 (6 bases). The V gene lost 1 base and the J gene lost 0 bases, with 34 bases spanning the gap. The CDR3 extends over 24 amino acids. CDR1 is GTSNPN, CDR2 SVGIG, per germline (reference sequence). CDR3 nucleotide sequence: TGTGCCTGGAGTGGAGTCCCAAGTACGGACAGCGAAAAAGTGGTTAACTCTGGGGCCAACGTCCTGACTTTC. This sequence encodes CAWSGVPSTDSEKVVNSGANVLTF.

The gene calls are TRBV28 and TRBJ2-7; 8 nucleotides line up with TRBD2. Per the germline V gene, CDR1 is MDHEN and CDR2 is SYDVKM. Trimming took 8 bases from V and 3 from J; bases not matched to a gene: 9. The CDR3 covers 14 residues. CDR3: CASRGGFGGYEQYF. CDR3 sequence (DNA): TGTGCCAGCCGCGGGGGGTTTGGGGGCTACGAGCAGTACTTC.

V is TRBV19 and J is TRBJ1-5, with D possibly being TRBD1 (5 bases). V was pared by 3 bases and J by 2 bases, with 14 bases between. CDR1 and CDR2 (germline): LNHDA, SQIVND (reference sequence). This CDR3 spans 16 amino acids. CDR3 residues: CASSMEGNGGNQPQHF. CDR3 DNA: TGTGCCAGTAGTATGGAGGGGAACGGGGGCAATCAGCCCCAGCATTTT.

The V and J genes are TRBV11-1 and TRBJ2-1, with D possibly TRBD1 on 6 matching bases. Trimming took off 5 bases at V and 4 bases at J, with 9 bases between the two ends. Germline V lookup: CDR1 SGHAT, CDR2 FQDESV (reference sequence). This CDR3 region has 13 residues. The CDR3 DNA sequence: TGTGCCAGCAGCCTTGGACAGTACAATGAGCAGTTCTTC. Its protein product is CASSLGQYNEQFF.

To note about this clone: At one end the junction does not follow the germline gene, possibly because of a read error. CDR3: CASSFEGVNTEDFF. The DNA for the CDR3 is TGCGCCAGCAGCTTTGAGGGAGTGAACACTGAAGATTTCTTT. The rearrangement joins TRBV5-1 to TRBJ1-1; D is unresolved. The CDR3 length is 14 residues. Germline values: CDR1 SGHRS, CDR2 YFSETQ.

The gene calls are TRBV18 and TRBJ2-2; 9 nucleotides match TRBD2. With 4 bases clipped from V and 5 bases from J, the junction kept 8 bases outside the gene matches. Per germline, CDR1 KGHSH and CDR2 LQKENI. This CDR3 spans 16 amino acids. CDR3 region: CASSHYSGSGTGELFF. In nucleotides, the CDR3 is TGTGCCAGCTCACACTATAGCGGGAGCGGAACCGGGGAGCTGTTTTTT.

The CDR3 DNA is TGTGCCAGCAGTCGGCAGGCGGGACTAGCGGGAGCCTACGAGCAGTACTTC. Residues: CASSRQAGLAGAYEQYF. The V call is TRBV27, the J call TRBJ2-7; 14 bases map to TRBD2. This CDR3 has 17 amino acids. V lost 5 bases to trimming and J lost 2 bases; unmatched junction nucleotides: 8. Germline-derived CDR1 and CDR2 are MNHEY and SMNVEV (reference sequence).